Shown below are 12 T cell receptor beta chains from a single sample sequenced in a study of PD-1 blockade in classical Hodgkin lymphoma. Repertoires were generated with immunoSEQ multiplex PCR, while TCRdb's copy carries only in-frame clones and drops some. The table has approximately 21,000 clones, more than 75% seen once. Time point given: cycle 4 day 1 (C4D1), after 5 to 7 weeks of nivolumab. Every patient experienced relapse after autologous stem cell transplantation, and brentuximab vedotin exposure varied. Applied to thawed PBMCs, magnetic negative selection was the method used to isolate CD8+ T cells. Sequences were derived from CD8+ T cells from blood, sampled before the fourth cycle of nivolumab. All receptors come from a human donor with classical Hodgkin lymphoma.

This CDR3 is CASSVEWGGNEQFF. The DNA of the CDR3 is TGTGCCAGCAGCGTAGAGTGGGGTGGCAATGAGCAGTTCTTC. The rearrangement uses TRBV9 and TRBJ2-1, with unresolved D. The germline V gene has CDR1 SGDLS and CDR2 YYNGEE. This CDR3 spans 14 amino acids. V was shortened by 0 bases and J by 6 bases, with 10 bases between the two germline ends.

V gene TRBV7-8 combines with J gene TRBJ1-2; D is ambiguous. The germline gives CDR1 SGHVS, CDR2 FQNEAQ. Trimming left V 5 bases short and J 4 bases short, with 8 bases between. This CDR3 contains 12 residues. The CDR3 nucleotides read TGTGCCAGCAGCCCCGGGTCCTATGGCTACACCTTC. Translated, it gives CASSPGSYGYTF.

The chain uses TRBV18 and TRBJ2-1; a possible D gene is TRBD2 (7 bases). CDR1 is KGHSH, CDR2 LQKENI, per germline. With 3 bases removed from V and 6 bases from J, the gap between germline ends came to 12 bases. This CDR3 spans 14 amino acids. CDR3 nucleotides: TGTGCCAGCTCACCTTGGGGAGGGGGCAATGAGCAGTTCTTC. It translates to CASSPWGGGNEQFF.

The chain is built from TRBV5-4 and TRBJ1-1; D ambiguous. This CDR3 spans 13 amino acids. V was cut by 0 bases and J by 8 bases, with 11 bases left in between. The germline V gene encodes CDR1 SGHNT and CDR2 YYREEE (reference sequence). CDR3 sequence reads: CASSLALELEAFF. The CDR3 nucleotides read TGTGCCAGCAGCTTGGCGCTGGAGTTAGAAGCTTTCTTT.

This chain uses TRBV11-1 with TRBJ1-6; D uncertain. CDR1 is SGHAT and CDR2 is FQDESV in the germline V gene (reference sequence). V was cut by 1 base and J by 0 bases, with 1 base left in between. There are 14 residues in the CDR3. The CDR3 DNA is TGTGCCAGCAGCTTAGGCTCCTATAATTCACCCCTCCACTTT. Protein sequence: CASSLGSYNSPLHF.

This clone was found a few times. Here the CDR3 reads CAWRHQQGAWNQPQHF. CDR3 sequence (DNA): TGTGCCTGGAGGCATCAACAGGGGGCATGGAATCAGCCCCAGCATTTT. The genes are TRBV30 and TRBJ1-5; 9 positions match TRBD1. The trim removed 3 bases at V and 4 bases at J, leaving 10 bases unmatched. CDR1 and CDR2 (germline): GTSNPN, SVGIG (reference sequence). CDR3 length: 16 residues.

V is TRBV30 and J is TRBJ2-7, with D unclear. Germline V gene data show CDR1 as GTSNPN and CDR2 as SVGIG (reference sequence). The CDR3 sequence is 13 residues long. With 0 bases removed from V and 2 bases from J, the gap between germline ends came to 8 bases. Here the CDR3 DNA reads TGTGCCTGGAGTGTACTGAATACCTACGAGCAGTACTTC. Translation gives CAWSVLNTYEQYF.

V and J are TRBV6-5 and TRBJ2-2; 7 bases line up with TRBD1. Germline lookup yields CDR1 MNHEY and CDR2 SVGAGI. This CDR3 spans 15 amino acids. Trimming removed 6 bases from V and 3 bases from J; junction bases left unmatched: 7. DNA of the CDR3: TGTGCCAGCAGCCCCCGGGACAGCTACACCGGGGAGCTGTTTTTT. Encoded protein: CASSPRDSYTGELFF.

This clone has just a few counts. The chain links TRBV6-6 to TRBJ2-2; TRBD2 matches 7 bases. Germline V gives CDR1 MNHNY, CDR2 SVGAGI (reference sequence). V gave up 6 bases and J gave up 6 bases; unmatched junction bases: 4. This CDR3 contains 13 residues. The CDR3 bases are TGTGCCAGCAGCTGGACTAGGGCCGGGGAGCTGTTTTTT. Translated, it gives CASSWTRAGELFF.

The genes are TRBV27 and TRBJ2-5; D is undetermined. The CDR3 runs 14 residues. Trimming cost V 4 bases and J 1 base, with 10 bases left between them. Per the germline V gene, CDR1 is MNHEY and CDR2 is SMNVEV (reference sequence). The CDR3 protein is CASSSSQSQETQYF. DNA for the CDR3: TGTGCCAGCAGTTCCTCACAGAGCCAAGAGACCCAGTACTTC.

This chain uses TRBV19 with TRBJ2-7, with TRBD1 as a possible D gene (5 bases). V lost 5 bases and J lost 2, with 7 bases in between. This CDR3 is 12 amino acids long. Germline CDR1 and CDR2: LNHDA and SQIVND (reference sequence). The CDR3 sequence is CASSRQPYEQYF. The CDR3 DNA reads TGTGCCAGTAGTCGACAGCCCTACGAGCAGTACTTC.

V usage is TRBV4-3 and J usage is TRBJ2-1, with D perhaps TRBD1 (5 bases). CDR1 is LGHNA, CDR2 YSLEER, per germline. CDR3 length: 16 residues. V dropped 3 bases and J dropped 6 bases, with 18 bases sitting between them. Here the CDR3 reads CASSQSQTQGSNEQFF. CDR3 sequence (DNA): TGCGCCAGCAGCCAGTCCCAAACTCAGGGTTCCAATGAGCAGTTCTTC.